This T cell receptor (beta chain) was found in a study of blood T cell repertoires in COVID-19. Germline loops: CDR1 SQVTM, CDR2 ANQGSEA. V was trimmed by 4 bases and J by 10 bases, leaving 20 bases between them. The CDR3 has 14 amino acids. Generated by immunoSEQ multiplex PCR, the TCRdb table keeps only in-frame clones and is missing some. The sample lists under 300,000 clones, approximately 91% occurring once. The clonotype originates from a woman aged 25-40 years with acute or convalescent COVID-19. The chain has TRBV29-1 and TRBJ2-1; maybe TRBD2 (6 bases). Sequencing was done on a sample of peripheral blood. CDR3 coding DNA: TGCAGCGTTGGAGGGACTCCCCAGGTGCCGGAGCAGTTCTTC. It is translated as CSVGGTPQVPEQFF.